What follows are 27 T cell receptor beta chains derived from one specimen sequenced in a study of blood T cell repertoires in COVID-19 (dated by TCRdb to the early 2020s). Libraries were made using the immunoSEQ multiplex PCR assay. The source is immuneACCESS, and TCRdb retained only in-frame sequences with V and J called. Part of the clones is not carried over; for the studies checked, unresolved V genes explain less than half of this, and the remainder is unexplained. For this sample there are about 70,000 clones; around 88% appear just once. The ten largest clones take up approximately 20% of the sample. The sequenced sample consisted of peripheral blood. These receptors all stem from a woman of 80 years or more with acute or convalescent COVID-19.

The chain couples TRBV10-3 to TRBJ1-2; no firm D call. Trimming removed 0 bases from V and 8 bases from J, with 13 bases in between. Germline V gives CDR1 ENHRY, CDR2 SYGVKD. The CDR3 length is 14 residues. Here the CDR3 DNA reads TGTGCCATCAGTGAGTCGAATTCGGTTGAGGGCTACACCTTC. Protein sequence: CAISESNSVEGYTF.

The chain combines TRBV2 with TRBJ2-6, with a weak D call TRBD2 (5 bases). The germline gives CDR1 SNHLY, CDR2 FYNNEI. The length of the CDR3 is 19 residues. V shed 0 bases and J shed 2 bases, with 17 bases lying between them. CDR3 region: CASSEAGIWGVTGANVLTF. As DNA, the CDR3 is TGTGCCAGCAGTGAAGCGGGCATCTGGGGAGTCACTGGGGCCAACGTCCTGACTTTC.

This chain joins TRBV9 and TRBJ2-2, with TRBD2 as a possible D gene (7 bases). This CDR3 spans 16 amino acids. From germline, CDR1 is SGDLS and CDR2 YYNGEE. Trimming pared 0 bases from V and 7 bases from J, leaving 16 bases between. CDR3 DNA sequence: TGTGCCAGCAGCGTAGCCCCCTGGGGAGGGGGCGGGGAGCTGTTTTTT. Translation gives CASSVAPWGGGGELFF.

The chain employs TRBV28 and TRBJ2-5, with 11 bases lining up with TRBD2. This CDR3 has 12 amino acids. Trimming removed 3 bases from V and 14 bases from J; junction bases left unmatched: 5. Looked up from germline, CDR1 is MDHEN and CDR2 is SYDVKM. Written as DNA, the CDR3 is TGTGCCAGCAGTTTCGGACTAGCGGGCTTATACTTC. As protein: CASSFGLAGLYF. Full variable domain (outside the CDR3, taken from reference TRBV28 and TRBJ2-5): DVKVTQSSRYLVKRTGEKVFLECVQDMDHENMFWYRQDPGLGLRLIYFSYDVKMKEKGDIPEGYSVSREKKERFSLILESASTNQTSMYLCASSFGLAGLYFGPGTRLLVL.

V gene TRBV14 combines with J gene TRBJ2-2, with a tentative D call TRBD2 (7 bases). V lost 4 bases to trimming and J lost 6 bases, with 18 bases between them. Germline values: CDR1 SGHDN, CDR2 FVKESK. The CDR3 extends over 16 amino acids. The CDR3, as DNA: TGTGCCAGCAGCCCGGCGGGCGGGGGCGTGCCCGGGGAGCTGTTTTTT. Translating gives CASSPAGGGVPGELFF.

The rearrangement links TRBV7-6 to TRBJ2-3, with D maybe TRBD2 (6 bases). The CDR3 has 15 amino acids. Between the trimmed V and J ends, which lost 5 bases and 5 bases, there was a span of 17 bases. Germline V gene data show CDR1 as SGHVS and CDR2 as FNYEAQ. Here the CDR3 reads CASSPGGAGGDTQYF. CDR3 coding DNA: TGTGCCAGCAGCCCAGGCGGGGCCGGGGGAGATACGCAGTATTTT.

The chain couples TRBV6-6 to TRBJ2-2; 10 bases line up with TRBD1. CDR1 is MNHNY, CDR2 SVGAGI, per germline (reference sequence). The CDR3 length is 16 residues. V lost 3 bases, J lost 6 bases, and 7 bases stayed unmatched. CDR3 in DNA: TGTGCCAGCAGTTATTCCGGACAGGGGGGAGCCGGGGAGCTGTTTTTT. This encodes CASSYSGQGGAGELFF.

The chain is built from TRBV5-1 and TRBJ1-2; 7 bases align to TRBD1. CDR3 length: 16 residues. V lost 0 bases and J lost 0; bases outside the gene matches: 5. The germline V gene encodes CDR1 SGHRS and CDR2 YFSETQ. CDR3 sequence reads: CASSLATGVANYGYTF. Written as DNA, the CDR3 is TGCGCCAGCAGCTTGGCTACAGGGGTAGCTAACTATGGCTACACCTTC. The whole variable domain, filled in from reference TRBV5-1 and TRBJ1-2, reads KAGVTQTPRYLIKTRGQQVTLSCSPISGHRSVSWYQQTPGQGLQFLFEYFSETQRNKGNFPGRFSGRQFSNSRSEMNVSTLELGDSALYLCASSLATGVANYGYTFGSGTRLTVV.

V gene TRBV5-1 combines with J gene TRBJ2-2; D call uncertain. Germline CDR1 is SGHRS and CDR2 is YFSETQ. This CDR3 region has 12 residues. Trimming stripped 4 bases from V and 7 bases from J, with 8 bases between. This CDR3 is CASSPLLGELFF. The DNA of the CDR3 is TGCGCCAGCAGCCCTCTCCTCGGGGAGCTGTTTTTT.

The chain joins TRBV3-1 (or the pseudogene TRBV3-2) to TRBJ2-1, with 9 positions matching TRBD2. The CDR3 totals 15 residues. After removal of 1 base from V and 6 bases from J, the junction contained 4 bases not matched to a gene. Germline CDR1 is LGHDT and CDR2 is YNNKEL (reference sequence). DNA of the CDR3: TGTGCCAGCAGCCAAGGGAGCGGGAGGCCCAATGAGCAGTTCTTC. It encodes CASSQGSGRPNEQFF.

This chain joins TRBV18 and TRBJ1-3, with D tentatively TRBD1 (6 bases). The CDR3 totals 15 residues. The germline V gene encodes CDR1 KGHSH and CDR2 LQKENI. V lost 3 bases to trimming and J lost 1 base, with 10 bases between them. DNA for the CDR3: TGTGCCAGCTCACCGCAGGGGTCGTCTGGAAACACCATATATTTT. Residues: CASSPQGSSGNTIYF.

This clone was detected only once. The chain joins TRBV12-3 or TRBV12-4 to TRBJ1-2; no clear D gene. V was clipped by 0 bases and J by 6 bases, with 5 bases between them. This CDR3 comprises 12 residues. CDR3 sequence reads: CASSLALNGYTF. DNA for the CDR3: TGTGCCAGCAGTTTAGCGCTAAATGGCTACACCTTC.

The V call is TRBV27, the J call TRBJ2-5; 7 bases align to TRBD2. Germline assignment: CDR1 MNHEY and CDR2 SMNVEV (reference sequence). The trim removed 7 bases at V and 5 bases at J, leaving 13 bases unmatched. CDR3 length equals 15 residues. This CDR3 reads CASNPRSGTYETQYF. The CDR3 DNA sequence: TGTGCCAGCAATCCCCGGAGCGGGACTTATGAGACCCAGTACTTC.

The chain uses TRBV28 and TRBJ1-4, with 8 bases aligning to TRBD1. Per the germline V gene, CDR1 is MDHEN and CDR2 is SYDVKM. The CDR3 runs 16 residues. With 6 bases clipped from V and 7 bases from J, the junction kept 13 bases outside the gene matches. DNA of the CDR3: TGTGCCAGCAGCAACCAGGGGCAGGGGGCGTTTGAAAAACTGTTTTTT. Translated, it gives CASSNQGQGAFEKLFF.

A few counts support this clone. The chain recombines TRBV9 with TRBJ2-2; 7 bases fit TRBD2. The CDR3 totals 16 residues. Germline V gene sequence: CDR1 SGDLS, CDR2 YYNGEE. V lost 2 bases and J lost 4; bases outside the gene matches: 8. CDR3: CASSVSGLAATGELFF. In nucleotides, the CDR3 is TGTGCCAGCAGCGTTTCCGGGCTAGCGGCCACCGGGGAGCTGTTTTTT.

The chain is built from TRBV4-3 and TRBJ1-6; TRBD1 might be the D (6 bases). The CDR3 runs to 15 residues. The V gene's germline CDR1 is LGHNA and CDR2 YSLEER. V shed 4 bases and J shed 5 bases, with 12 bases lying between them. The DNA for the CDR3 is TGCGCCAGCAGCCTACGGGACACTAATAATTCACCCCTCCACTTT. Protein product: CASSLRDTNNSPLHF.

This clone was seen only once. The chain employs TRBV27 and TRBJ2-1, with TRBD2 matching over 14 bases. CDR1 is MNHEY and CDR2 is SMNVEV in the germline V gene (reference sequence). V lost 3 bases to trimming and J lost 10 bases; unmatched junction nucleotides: 8. The CDR3 covers 16 residues. This CDR3 is CASSLPGLAGVGEQFF. CDR3 coding DNA: TGTGCCAGCAGTTTGCCGGGACTAGCGGGAGTAGGGGAGCAGTTCTTC.

The chain uses TRBV11-2 and TRBJ2-1; D may be TRBD2 (6 bases). The germline V gene has CDR1 SGHAT and CDR2 FQNNGV. The CDR3 spans 15 residues. V was shortened by 1 base and J by 3 bases, with 10 bases between the two germline ends. CDR3 amino acids: CASSLAPGLYNEQFF. CDR3 nucleotides: TGTGCCAGCAGCTTAGCGCCGGGACTCTACAATGAGCAGTTCTTC.

V is TRBV6-2 or TRBV6-3 and J is TRBJ1-2; TRBD1 agrees at 9 bases. Per the germline V gene, CDR1 is MNHEY and CDR2 is SVGEGT. The CDR3 runs to 14 residues. Trimming cost V 6 bases and J 6 bases; bases outside gene matches: 8. CDR3 DNA sequence: TGTGCCAGCAGCCAAGGACAGGGGATGGATGGCTACACCTTC. Encoded protein: CASSQGQGMDGYTF.

The V call is TRBV28, the J call TRBJ1-3; no reliable D call. The ends were cut back, 6 bases at V and 2 bases at J, with 14 bases in the middle. CDR1 is MDHEN, CDR2 SYDVKM, per germline. This CDR3 spans 15 amino acids. The CDR3 DNA reads TGTGCCAGCAGAAACGGTGGTCCCACTGGAAACACCATATATTTT. Translation gives CASRNGGPTGNTIYF.

The chain uses TRBV6-5 and TRBJ2-3; 7 bases line up with TRBD2. This CDR3 region has 14 residues. Germline V gives CDR1 MNHEY, CDR2 SVGAGI. The junction had 5 bases not matched to a gene; V was cut back by 5 bases and J by 3 bases. CDR3 bases: TGTGCCAGCAGTATGGCGGGAGTAACAGATACGCAGTATTTT. Amino acid sequence: CASSMAGVTDTQYF.

The chain combines TRBV29-1 with TRBJ2-3; tentatively, D is TRBD1 (5 bases). This CDR3 contains 14 residues. With 3 bases removed from V and 6 bases from J, the gap between germline ends came to 16 bases. Germline V lookup: CDR1 SQVTM, CDR2 ANQGSEA. CDR3 nucleotide sequence: TGCAGCGTTGAGGGGCAGCAGATTGAGGATACGCAGTATTTT. Amino acid sequence: CSVEGQQIEDTQYF.

J is TRBJ2-7 and V is TRBV11-2; 7 nucleotides align to TRBD2. The CDR3 is 15 residues long. V trimming: 4 bases; J trimming: 3 bases; junction bases outside the gene matches: 9. In germline, CDR1 is SGHAT, CDR2 FQNNGV. The CDR3 loop reads CASSSFAGVGYEQYF. The CDR3 region has the DNA TGTGCCAGCAGCTCTTTTGCGGGAGTGGGCTACGAGCAGTACTTC. Supplemented by reference TRBV11-2 and TRBJ2-7, the full variable domain reads EAGVAQSPRYKIIEKRQSVAFWCNPISGHATLYWYQQILGQGPKLLIQFQNNGVVDDSQLPKDRFSAERLKGVDSTLKIQPAKLEDSAVYLCASSSFAGVGYEQYFGPGTRLTVT.

This clone was recorded only once. J is TRBJ2-2 and V is TRBV27, with D possibly TRBD1 on 6 matching bases. CDR1 is MNHEY, CDR2 SMNVEV, per germline (reference sequence). With 5 bases removed from V and 2 bases from J, the gap between germline ends came to 21 bases. The CDR3 spans 18 residues. The CDR3 bases are TGTGCCAGCAGTAGACAGGTTGGGGTCCGATTCAACACCGGGGAGCTGTTTTTT. It yields the protein CASSRQVGVRFNTGELFF.

V gene TRBV6-5 combines with J gene TRBJ1-2; D is possibly TRBD1 (6 bases). CDR1 is MNHEY, CDR2 SVGAGI, per germline. The CDR3 extends over 13 amino acids. Trimming removed 6 bases at V and 4 bases at J, with 12 bases between. CDR3 sequence reads: CASRTGLSYGYTF. The DNA of the CDR3 is TGTGCCAGCAGAACAGGGCTTTCCTATGGCTACACCTTC.

The CDR3 protein is CASSFLGGPESNEQFF. CDR3 DNA: TGTGCCAGCAGTTTCCTCGGAGGGCCAGAAAGCAATGAGCAGTTCTTC. The chain has TRBV6-2 or TRBV6-3 and TRBJ2-1; tentatively, D is TRBD2 (6 bases). The CDR3 extends over 16 amino acids. V lost 4 bases, J lost 6 bases, and 19 bases lay in between. Per the germline V gene, CDR1 is MNHEY and CDR2 is SVGEGT.

The V gene is TRBV27, the J gene TRBJ2-1, with 10 bases lining up with TRBD2. The CDR3 extends over 15 amino acids. With V trimmed by 6 bases and J by 3 bases, 5 bases remained unmatched. CDR1 is MNHEY and CDR2 is SMNVEV in the germline V gene (reference sequence). CDR3 residues: CASSLAGALYNEQFF. In nucleotides, the CDR3 is TGTGCCAGCAGCCTAGCGGGGGCGCTCTACAATGAGCAGTTCTTC.